The present TCR beta chain was sequenced within a study of metastatic and nonmetastatic thyroid tumors. At the level of the study: Repertoire data that came from the blood and tumor or nodule tissue of malignant and benign thyroid patients were compared. Study results and caveats: Reportedly, malignant thyroid tumors had significantly higher TCR beta diversity than benign nodules, in blood and tumor.

Points on this clone: Antigen specificity is unknown.

Per germline, CDR1 MNHEY and CDR2 SVGAGI. With 2 bases removed from V and 2 bases from J, the gap between germline ends came to 8 bases. CDR3 length equals 14 residues. Original processing notes: Variation in CDR3 across clinicopathological groups served as the basis for constructing a distant-metastasis classifier in papillary thyroid cancer. TCRdb re-called clones via MiXCR from the PCR reads. The V and J calls were determined by TCRdb, not by the authors. There are under 60,000 clones in the sample; approximately 24% occur only once, and approximately 3.6% lies in the top ten. All patients were untreated before thyroid surgery.

The TCR comes from a male donor with papillary thyroid cancer or a benign thyroid nodule (not recorded which). Some clones in this sample may be carry-over from other donors' samples. Sequencing used blood. V gene TRBV6-5 combines with J gene TRBJ2-3; the D is unclear. The CDR3 protein is CASSYGSITDTQYF. The CDR3 DNA sequence: TGTGCCAGCAGTTACGGGTCTATCACAGATACGCAGTATTTT.